Sequencing of this T cell receptor beta chain was carried out in a study of shared clonotypes between healthy human individuals. The CDR3 loop spans 14 amino acids. Germline-derived CDR1 and CDR2 are MDHEN and SYDVKM. V lost 5 bases and J lost 6; bases outside the gene matches: 5. Of note for this clone: The antigen remains unidentified.

Each sorted subset replicate got 200 ng genomic DNA, 25,000 to 35,000 genomes. Profiled with immunoSEQ multiplex PCR; TCRdb holds only in-frame clones, not every one. The table shows hundreds of thousands of clones, with around 73% occurring only once. Whole-study findings and limits: There were few donors, and this limited the genetic and exposure-history diversity represented.

What was sequenced was memory CD4+ T cells sorted from blood. As for subset: CD45RA-negative fraction. The V and J genes are TRBV28 and TRBJ1-2, with 11 positions matching TRBD1. This TCR came from a woman aged 25 to 39 in good health. The CDR3 DNA reads TGTGCCAGCAGTACAATGGGACAGGGGGATGGCTACACCTTC. Translating it yields CASSTMGQGDGYTF.